One sample yielded the 7 T cell receptor beta chains listed below, sequenced in a study of shared clonotypes between healthy human individuals. Method: immunoSEQ multiplex PCR; TCRdb's copy keeps in-frame clones and lacks some. The profile shows about half a million clones, roughly three quarters of them singletons. The sample comprised PBMCs. These receptors were collected from a woman between 35 and 50 years old in good health. Some clones in this sample may be carry-over from other donors' samples.

This clone came up a few times. The chain carries TRBV6-5 and TRBJ2-3; no definite D call. This CDR3 is 11 amino acids long. In germline, CDR1 is MNHEY, CDR2 SVGAGI. Trimming shortened V by 6 bases and J by 6 bases, and 7 bases separated the two germline ends. This chain's CDR3 is CASRVIDTQYF. In DNA form, the CDR3 reads TGTGCCAGCAGAGTCATCGATACGCAGTATTTT.

This clone was detected once. This probably arose from a read error, given a far larger clone one base away. The chain uses TRBV28 and TRBJ2-7, with D maybe TRBD1 (6 bases). Deletions cut 5 bases from V and 2 bases from J, with 16 bases between. The CDR3 extends over 15 amino acids. Germline CDR1 is MDHEN and CDR2 is SYDVKM. CDR3 amino acids: CASSPRGQIPYEQYF. The CDR3 DNA reads TGTGCCAGCAGTCCCCGCGGACAGATCCCCTACGAGCAGTACTTC.

About this clone: With only one base between it and a far larger clone, this is likely a read error. This sequence joins TRBV30 and TRBJ2-5, with D maybe TRBD2 (5 bases). CDR1 GTSNPN and CDR2 SVGIG come from the germline V gene (reference sequence). The CDR3 runs 13 residues. The CDR3 loop is CAWRRMDDYEQHF. The CDR3 region has the DNA TGTGCCTGGAGGCGAATGGACGACTACGAGCAGCACTTC.

V and J are TRBV27 and TRBJ2-7; 7 bases align to TRBD1. The germline V gene has CDR1 MNHEY and CDR2 SMNVEV (reference sequence). The CDR3 extends over 13 amino acids. V lost 5 bases to trimming and J lost 3 bases; unmatched junction nucleotides: 4. CDR3: CASSQTGFYEQYF. The CDR3 coding sequence is TGTGCCAGCAGTCAGACAGGGTTCTACGAGCAGTACTTC.

The DNA for the CDR3 is TGTGCCAGCAGCCAAGGCCACAGCAAAGAGACCCAGTACTTC. Protein product: CASSQGHSKETQYF. The chain uses TRBV7-8 and TRBJ2-5; no definite D call. CDR3 length: 14 amino acids. From germline, CDR1 is SGHVS and CDR2 FQNEAQ. The V and J ends lost 5 bases and 3 bases respectively, with 13 bases between them.

This clone was recorded at least ten times. Other DNA sequences in the sample encode the same CDR3. This chain joins TRBV6-6 and TRBJ2-4, with TRBD1 as a possible D gene (6 bases). V was clipped by 5 bases and J by 0 bases, with 11 bases between them. CDR3 length: 15 residues. The germline gives CDR1 MNHNY, CDR2 SVGAGI (reference sequence). DNA of the CDR3: TGTGCCAGCAGTGCACAGGGCTTAGCCAAAAACATTCAGTACTTC. It translates to CASSAQGLAKNIQYF.

V usage is TRBV6-4 and J usage is TRBJ2-3; TRBD1 might be the D (6 bases). The CDR3 totals 15 residues. Trimming took off 0 bases at V and 3 bases at J, with 10 bases between the two ends. Germline V CDR1 and CDR2: MRHNA, SNTAGT. CDR3 sequence: CASSDSPQGTDTQYF. CDR3 bases: TGTGCCAGCAGTGACTCCCCTCAGGGGACAGATACGCAGTATTTT.